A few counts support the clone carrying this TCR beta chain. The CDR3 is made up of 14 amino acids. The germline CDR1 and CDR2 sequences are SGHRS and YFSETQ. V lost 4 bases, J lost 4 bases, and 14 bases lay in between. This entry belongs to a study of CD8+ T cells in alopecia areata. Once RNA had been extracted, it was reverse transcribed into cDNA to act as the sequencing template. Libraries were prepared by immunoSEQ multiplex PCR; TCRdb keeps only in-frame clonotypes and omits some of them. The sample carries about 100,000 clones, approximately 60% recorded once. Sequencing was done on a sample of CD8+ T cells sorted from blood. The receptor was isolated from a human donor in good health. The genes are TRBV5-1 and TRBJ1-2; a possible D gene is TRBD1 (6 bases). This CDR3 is CASSTGQWGYGYTF. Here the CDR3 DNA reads TGCGCCAGCAGCACTGGACAGTGGGGCTATGGCTACACCTTC. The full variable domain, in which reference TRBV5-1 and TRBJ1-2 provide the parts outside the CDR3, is KAGVTQTPRYLIKTRGQQVTLSCSPISGHRSVSWYQQTPGQGLQFLFEYFSETQRNKGNFPGRFSGRQFSNSRSEMNVSTLELGDSALYLCASSTGQWGYGYTFGSGTRLTVV.